The clone carrying this T cell receptor (beta chain) has a handful of counts. CDR1 is SGHRS and CDR2 is YFSETQ in the germline V gene. V shed 4 bases, J shed 1 base, and the junction held 4 bases outside the gene matches. This CDR3 has 14 amino acids. The entry originates in a study of blood T cell repertoires in COVID-19. The repertoire was sequenced with immunoSEQ multiplex PCR; TCRdb's copy has only in-frame clones and lacks some. The sample holds nearly 110,000 clones; about 70% are singletons and the top ten take less than 1%. The chain employs TRBV5-1 and TRBJ1-1; 7 nucleotides match TRBD1. Specimen: peripheral blood. This receptor was taken from a human donor with acute or convalescent COVID-19. The donor label of this sample is uncertain. In DNA form, the CDR3 reads TGCGCCAGCAGCATGACAGGGAGGAACACTGAAGCTTTCTTT. It translates to CASSMTGRNTEAFF.